The sequence of this T cell receptor (beta chain) was determined in a study of regulatory T cells in long-lasting Graves disease. The table lists this clonotype with many counts. V was clipped by 6 bases and J by 2 bases; unmatched bases: 9. Germline V gene sequence: CDR1 MDHEN, CDR2 SYDVKM. This CDR3 spans 16 amino acids. Time point in this sample: persistent/refractory GD, antithyroid drugs over 5 years with positive TRAb. Following extraction of RNA from PBMCs, that RNA was used to make the TCR library. Sequencing libraries for TCR beta were prepared with iRepertoire HTBI primers and Arm-PCR of CDR3 regions. TCRdb recomputed calls from the multiplex PCR reads with MiXCR, one row per CDR3 protein. The sample lists 400,000 to 600,000 distinct CDR3 sequences, around a fifth seen once, with about 6.6% in the top ten.

Sequences were derived from peripheral blood mononuclear cells (PBMCs), sampled when the disease was refractory, from a patient treated with antithyroid drugs. This chain links TRBV28 with TRBJ2-3; 9 bases are shared with TRBD2. The source of this sequence is a female donor with Graves disease. DNA for the CDR3: TGTGCCAGCAGGATGATAGCGGGGGTTCTCACAGATACGCAGTATTTT. This gives the protein CASRMIAGVLTDTQYF.